The clone carrying this TCR beta chain appeared a few times. Its specificity is not known. The data derive from a study of spatial heterogeneity in lung cancer. Whole-study context: Every unique TCR and UMI combination, on average, appeared more than ten times in raw reads.

The CDR3 has 13 amino acids. Unmatched junction bases numbered 2, after V lost 2 bases and J lost 5 bases. Per the germline V gene, CDR1 is SGHNT and CDR2 is YYREEE (reference sequence). Stated time point: sample taken at primary tumor resection. Whole RNA, isolated from tumor, nontumor lung or frozen PBMC, was sequenced without prior sorting. Study results and limitations: How many expanded intratumoral alpha and beta TCRs were present tracked the tumor mutation count, which was a count of nonsynonymous mutations. When ubiquitous and regional expanded TCRs were counted, their numbers tracked ubiquitous and regional nonsynonymous mutations, respectively.

In the library, each TCR cDNA molecule bore its own unique molecular identifier. TCRdb used MiXCR to reprocess the 5' RACE reads, holding one entry per CDR3 protein. There are 15,000 to 20,000 distinct CDR3 sequences in the sample; 7% to 8% occur only once, and 20% to 25% lies in the top ten. The sample here was lung tumor tissue, taken at surgery. The clonotype was recovered from a female donor with early-stage non-small cell lung cancer. This chain joins TRBV5-4 and TRBJ2-5; 8 bases align to TRBD1. CDR3 bases: TGTGCCAGCAGCTTTCAGGGGGCGGAGACCCAGTACTTC. Protein sequence: CASSFQGAETQYF.